This T cell receptor beta chain was captured in a study of immune evolution from preneoplasia to lung adenocarcinoma. Study-wide findings and caveats: Later-stage lesions appeared to have more T cells, more diversity, less clonality.

Sequenced by immunoSEQ multiplex PCR; TCRdb stores in-frame clones only, minus some. The table has about 3,900 clones, about 80% seen once. The CDR3 covers 13 residues. The V end was cut by 6 bases, the J end by 5 bases, with 14 bases between. CDR1 is LNHDA and CDR2 is SQIVND in the germline V gene (reference sequence). As concerns this clone: The antigen is not known.

The sample was FFPE adjacent normal lung tissue. The rearrangement joins TRBV19 to TRBJ2-7; a possible D gene is TRBD1 (5 bases). The receptor was isolated from a person aged 60-79 years with lung adenocarcinoma. CDR3 amino acids: CASSMTVINEQYF. CDR3 sequence (DNA): TGTGCCAGTAGCATGACAGTAATCAACGAGCAGTACTTC.